This T cell receptor beta chain was profiled in a study of blood T cells in healthy people across ages. General study results and limits: Higher diversity and more naive CD4+ cells were features of long-lived donors, compared to aged donors. Diversity of TCR beta per million T cells declined in a roughly linear way with age.

With each sample, at least 5 micrograms of total RNA were extracted. In the case of this clonotype: Its antigen is unknown.

Using a J-beta primer mix together with a sample-barcoded 5' primer, a second PCR was run for about 6 to 12 cycles. Each CDR3 protein gets one entry after TCRdb re-called the 5' RACE reads with MiXCR. The table includes about 970,000 distinct CDR3 sequences, around 54% detected once. Germline V lookup: CDR1 LNHNV, CDR2 YYDKDF (reference sequence). Trimming pared 0 bases from V and 5 bases from J, leaving 13 bases between. The CDR3 extends over 15 amino acids. The source is a woman aged 55 to 70 in good health. The specimen was blood. The chain combines TRBV15 with TRBJ2-5; D call uncertain. Here the CDR3 reads CATSRDRVELETQYF. The CDR3 region has the DNA TGTGCCACCAGCAGAGATCGGGTAGAACTCGAGACCCAGTACTTC.